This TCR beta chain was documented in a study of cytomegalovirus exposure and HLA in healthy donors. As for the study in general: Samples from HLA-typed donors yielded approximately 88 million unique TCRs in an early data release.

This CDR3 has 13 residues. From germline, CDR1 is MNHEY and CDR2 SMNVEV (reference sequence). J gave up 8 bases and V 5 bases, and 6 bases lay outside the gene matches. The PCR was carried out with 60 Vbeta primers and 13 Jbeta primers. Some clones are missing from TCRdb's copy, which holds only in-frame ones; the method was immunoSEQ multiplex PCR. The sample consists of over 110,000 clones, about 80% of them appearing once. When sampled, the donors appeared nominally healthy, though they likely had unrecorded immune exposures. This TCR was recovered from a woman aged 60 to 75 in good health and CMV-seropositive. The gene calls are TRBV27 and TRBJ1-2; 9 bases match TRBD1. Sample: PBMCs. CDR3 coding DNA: TGTGCCAGCAGTCCAAGACAGGGGGTCGGCTACACCTTC. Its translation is CASSPRQGVGYTF.